This is a list of T cell receptor beta chains from one sample in a study of T-cell reconstitution after alpha-beta-depleted transplantation in children. Each CDR3 protein is one row after TCRdb ran MiXCR on the PCR reads. Here the sample spans roughly 190,000 distinct CDR3 sequences, roughly 15% being singletons. Sequences were derived from PBMCs from the stem cell graft donor, sampled from the stem cell graft. Receptors were obtained from a human donor who donated a stem cell graft to a child with acute lymphoblastic leukemia. Each CDR3 is given without its conserved first and last residue. Each record gives: clone size, V gene, CDR3 length, J gene, CDR3 protein. Expanded clones are given a class, and other clones once, few, many or no size at all.

size: many
V: TRBV29-1
length: 10
J: TRBJ1-1
CDR3: SVEGYRTEAF

size: many
V: TRBV6-1
length: 14
J: TRBJ2-1
CDR3: ASSELLAGEYNEQF

size: few
V: TRBV5-1
length: 14
J: TRBJ1-1
CDR3: ASSPSGEQVNTEAF

size: many
V: TRBV11-2
length: 14
J: TRBJ2-3
CDR3: ASSLPGGPGTDTQY

size: few
V: TRBV15
length: 15
J: TRBJ2-7
CDR3: ATSRDLQAGGSDEQY

size: -
V: TRBV12-3/TRBV12-4
length: 10
J: TRBJ2-7
CDR3: ASSPHGYEQY

size: few
V: TRBV7-8
length: 13
J: TRBJ2-1
CDR3: ASSLEASPYNEQF

size: -
V: TRBV29-1
length: 11
J: TRBJ1-1
CDR3: SAHPAPITEAF

size: -
V: TRBV11-2
length: 10
J: TRBJ2-2
CDR3: ASSLKNGELF

size: -
V: TRBV6-2/TRBV6-3
length: 10
J: TRBJ2-1
CDR3: ASSYRVNEQF

size: few
V: TRBV10-3
length: 12
J: TRBJ2-2
CDR3: AIKTSGNTGELF

size: -
V: TRBV13
length: 13
J: TRBJ2-4
CDR3: ASSFGRGPTNIQY

size: few
V: TRBV20-1
length: 11
J: TRBJ1-2
CDR3: SAQPDGNYGYT

size: many
V: TRBV5-1
length: 13
J: TRBJ1-1
CDR3: ASSLLDGQSTEAF